The source of this TCR beta chain is a study of control samples from healthy donors and cancer patients (dated by TCRdb to 2020 to 2022). Regarding this clone: This clone's antigen is unknown. Per-base quality was not reported, and no clone a single base away is much larger than it.

Receptor libraries were prepared by the immunoSEQ multiplex PCR assay. The clones in this table, taken by TCRdb from immuneACCESS, are in-frame only. Not every clone is retained; where verified, under half of the shortfall comes from an unresolved V gene, and the cause of the rest is unknown. In all, the sample holds about 180,000 clones, and more than 80% of those were seen once. Over 1.1% of the sample goes to the ten largest clones. V is clipped by 9 bases and J by 5 bases, and the sequence between their germline boundaries is 16 bases long. The CDR3, cysteine through phenylalanine, is 13 amino acids long. Only the CDR3 portion is preserved as DNA: 39 bases, with reading frame beginning at the first base. Via the germline V gene, CDR1 is SNHLY and CDR2 FYNNEI.

The sample comprised blood. The receptor's source is a man aged 25 to 40 in good health. Recombination linked TRBV2 to TRBJ2-5; the D region possibly corresponds to TRBD2 (7 bases align). The CDR3 region: CASGGGQWETQYF. At the DNA level, the sequence is TGTGCCAGTGGCGGGGGCCAGTGGGAGACCCAGTACTTC.